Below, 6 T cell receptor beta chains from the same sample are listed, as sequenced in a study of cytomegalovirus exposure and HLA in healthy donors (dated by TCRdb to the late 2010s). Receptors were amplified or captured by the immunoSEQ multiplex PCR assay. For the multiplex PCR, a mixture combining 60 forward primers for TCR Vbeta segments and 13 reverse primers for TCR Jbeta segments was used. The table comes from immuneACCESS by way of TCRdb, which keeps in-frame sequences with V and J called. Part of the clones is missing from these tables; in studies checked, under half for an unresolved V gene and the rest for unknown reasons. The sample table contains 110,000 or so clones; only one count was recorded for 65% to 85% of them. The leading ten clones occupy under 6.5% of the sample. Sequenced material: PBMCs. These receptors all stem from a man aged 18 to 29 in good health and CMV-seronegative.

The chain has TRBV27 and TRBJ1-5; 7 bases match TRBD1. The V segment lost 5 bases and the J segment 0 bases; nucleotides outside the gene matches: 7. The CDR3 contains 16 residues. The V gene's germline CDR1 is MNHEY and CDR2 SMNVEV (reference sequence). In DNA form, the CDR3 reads TGTGCCAGCAGTCCGAGGGACAGACTTAGCAATCAGCCCCAGCATTTT. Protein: CASSPRDRLSNQPQHF.

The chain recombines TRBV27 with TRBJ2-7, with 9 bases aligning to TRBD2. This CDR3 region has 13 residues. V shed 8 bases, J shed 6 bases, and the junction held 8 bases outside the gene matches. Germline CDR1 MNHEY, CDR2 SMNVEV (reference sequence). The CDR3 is CASGREGLSEQYF. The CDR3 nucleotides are TGTGCCAGCGGGCGGGAGGGCCTTTCCGAGCAGTACTTC.

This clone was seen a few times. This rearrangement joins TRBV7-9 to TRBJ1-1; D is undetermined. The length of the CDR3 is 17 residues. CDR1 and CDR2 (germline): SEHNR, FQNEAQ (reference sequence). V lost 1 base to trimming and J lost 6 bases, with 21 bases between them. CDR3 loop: CASSLDPGSIRKAEAFF. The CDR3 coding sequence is TGTGCCAGCAGCTTAGATCCGGGATCGATCAGGAAGGCTGAAGCTTTCTTT.

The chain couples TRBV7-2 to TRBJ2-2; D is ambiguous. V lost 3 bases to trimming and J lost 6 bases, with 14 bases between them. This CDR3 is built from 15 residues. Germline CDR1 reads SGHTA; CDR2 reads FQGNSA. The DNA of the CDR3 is TGTGCCAGCAGCTTTACCTCCACCCGGGCCGGGGAGCTGTTTTTT. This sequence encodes CASSFTSTRAGELFF. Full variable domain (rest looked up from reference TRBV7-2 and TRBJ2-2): GAGVSQSPSNKVTEKGKDVELRCDPISGHTALYWYRQSLGQGLEFLIYFQGNSAPDKSGLPSDRFSAERTGGSVSTLTIQRTQQEDSAVYLCASSFTSTRAGELFFGEGSRLTVL.

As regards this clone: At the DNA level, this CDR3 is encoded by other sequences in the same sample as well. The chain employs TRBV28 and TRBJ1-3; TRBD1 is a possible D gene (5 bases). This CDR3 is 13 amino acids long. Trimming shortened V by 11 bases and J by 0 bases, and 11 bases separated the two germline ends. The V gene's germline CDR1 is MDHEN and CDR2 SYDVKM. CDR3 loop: CASGGFSGNTIYF. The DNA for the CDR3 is TGTGCCTCCGGGGGGTTCTCTGGAAACACCATATATTTT.

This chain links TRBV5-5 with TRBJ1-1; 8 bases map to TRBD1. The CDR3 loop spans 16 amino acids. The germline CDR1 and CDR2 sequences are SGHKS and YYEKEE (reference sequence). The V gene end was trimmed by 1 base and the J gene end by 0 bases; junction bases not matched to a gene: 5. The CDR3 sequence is CASSLTGGDLNTEAFF. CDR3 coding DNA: TGTGCCAGCAGCTTGACAGGGGGTGATCTGAACACTGAAGCTTTCTTT.